The clone carrying this T cell receptor (beta chain) was observed a handful of times. The antigen is not known. This specimen belongs to a study of T cells after yellow fever vaccination. Study-level findings and limits: Reappearance after the booster was observed for most primary-vaccination clones (roughly 96% CD4, less than 90% CD8). Researchers cautioned that FACS-sorted repertoires could harbor abundant clonotypes contaminating from the bulk population. Secondary responses were weaker yet peaked faster, day 5 versus 15.

They built TCR cDNA with 5'RACE template switching, a step that put in a universal primer site and UMIs. TCRdb independently ran MiXCR on the 5' RACE reads; one entry per CDR3 protein. Of roughly 350,000 distinct CDR3 sequences in the sample, 4.1% were seen once. V lost 2 bases, J lost 10 bases, and 12 bases lay in between. This CDR3 contains 12 residues. Germline CDR1 DFQATT, CDR2 SNEGSKA (reference sequence). Sequencing was performed on PBMCs, taken 5 days after the yellow fever booster vaccination. V usage is TRBV20-1 and J usage is TRBJ2-1, with D possibly TRBD1 on 5 matching bases. The TCR comes from a man aged 18 to 29 who received the YFV17D yellow fever vaccine. The CDR3 region has the DNA TGCAGTGCTAGAATGGGGCTCCGGGAGCAGTTCTTC. It codes for CSARMGLREQFF.